This T cell receptor (beta chain) originates from a study of blood T cell repertoires in COVID-19. For the study at large: From the United States, Italy and Spain came samples of acute and convalescent COVID-19. The analysed material was cDNA or gDNA that came from T cells, B-cell-depleted T cells, or PBMCs.

Original handling: Cell counts per sample came from amplifying reference gene primers. Measured with immunoSEQ multiplex PCR; TCRdb has only the in-frame clones, and not every one. V and J calls plus clone size are reproduced from that table; the DNA served to infer D and trimming. The sample has approximately 150,000 clones; approximately 84% are singletons. Germline-derived CDR1 and CDR2 are LGHNA and YSLEER. The V and J ends lost 1 base and 2 bases respectively, with 15 bases between them. The CDR3 is made up of 16 amino acids. The chain employs TRBV4-3 and TRBJ2-7; D might be TRBD1 (6 bases). This receptor was obtained from a woman of 80 years or more with acute or convalescent COVID-19. Material: peripheral blood. CDR3 protein: CASSQAQGFSPYEQYF. In DNA form, the CDR3 reads TGCGCCAGCAGCCAAGCCCAGGGGTTCTCCCCCTACGAGCAGTACTTC.